This TCR beta chain was captured by sequencing in a study of T cells in localized non-small cell lung cancer. Assay: immunoSEQ multiplex PCR; the TCRdb copy retains only in-frame clones and omits some. The sample consists of more than 2,000 clones, approximately 24% of them appearing once. V was clipped by 7 bases and J by 2 bases, with 14 bases between them. The CDR3 spans 14 residues. CDR1 is LNHDA and CDR2 is SQIVND in the germline V gene (reference sequence). The sequences come from lung tumor tissue, collected before any cancer treatment. V gene TRBV19 combines with J gene TRBJ1-2; D might be TRBD1 (5 bases). This receptor was identified in a woman aged 40 to 75 with stage III squamous cell lung carcinoma. The DNA for the CDR3 is TGTGCCAGTAAGGTCCGGACATCAAACTATGGCTACACCTTC. Translation: CASKVRTSNYGYTF.